This paragraph covers one T cell receptor (beta chain) sequence. Its binding antigen is unknown. Nothing much larger sits one base from this clone, and base qualities are not available. Different DNA sequences within this sample yield the same CDR3. The sample originates from a study of blood T cell repertoires in COVID-19 (TCRdb year 2020). For context, the study as a whole: Samples covering the acute and convalescent phases of COVID-19 were provided by collaborators in the United States, Italy and Spain. The prospective study material was composed of cDNA or gDNA derived from T cells, B-cell-depleted T cells, or PBMCs. Deeply sampled blood TCRbeta repertoires from subjects exposed to, actively infected with, or recovered from COVID-19 were included in the dataset. The repertoires were released in a freely available public database meant as a resource for research on the immune response to SARS-CoV-2. The samples were drawn from two sources: the first 160 participants of the ongoing ImmuneRACE study, and 950 to 1,500 subjects contributed by 6 global collaborators. A de-identified subject ID, COVID-19 status, age in years and sex were almost always included in the sample metadata. Where HLA class I and class II types were available, the types were taken from metadata supplied by the sample provider, not from assay-based typing. Summary of the overall study and its limitations: The amount of clinical and demographic metadata varied by source and participant and was provided uncurated.

The immunoSEQ Assay, a bias-controlled multiplex PCR, was used to amplify TCRbeta CDR3 regions from genomic DNA. Per the original workflow: The number of nucleated cells in each sample was estimated by amplification of reference gene primers within the assay. To quantify the absolute abundance of each unique TCRbeta CDR3 rearrangement, sequence reads were collapsed and filtered. Productive Simpson clonality was computed per sample as the square root of Simpson's diversity index over productive rearrangements. The table comes from immuneACCESS by way of TCRdb, which keeps in-frame sequences with V and J called. Part of the clones is missing from these tables; in studies checked, under half for an unresolved V gene and the rest for unknown reasons. That table furnishes V, J and clone size, whereas the DNA furnished D and trimming. In this sample the table shows over 250,000 clones, 87% of which occur a single time. Over 2% of the sample is taken by the ten largest.

CDR1 and CDR2 are drawn from the germline V gene (reference sequence): GTSNPN, SVGIG. Between the V and J ends, shortened by 3 bases and 0 bases respectively, the junction contains 6 bases. The CDR3 goes from the cysteine to the phenylalanine over 12 residues. CDR3 DNA is the only sequence kept; it has 36 bases, read in frame from the first base. Collaborating institutions collected whole blood in K2EDTA tubes following their own protocols. For TCRbeta analysis, collaborators shipped samples in one of three forms: frozen whole blood, isolated PBMCs, or DNA extracted from either of those sample types.

This receptor was identified in a woman aged 45 to 65 with acute or convalescent COVID-19. Recombination joined TRBV30 with TRBJ2-7; a tentative D call is TRBD1 (5 bases match). Input material: peripheral blood. Read as DNA, the sequence is TGTGCCTGGAGCAGGGACTCCTACGAGCAGTACTTC. Translated, it gives CAWSRDSYEQYF.